The rows below give T cell receptor beta chains drawn from one sample of a study of T cells in Graves' hyperthyroidism and ophthalmopathy. MiXCR, run by TCRdb on the multiplex PCR reads, gives a single entry per CDR3 protein. The top ten clones hold roughly 8.2% of a sample with under 700,000 distinct CDR3 sequences, 40% to 55% of them seen once. The sample taken for sequencing was peripheral blood or thyroid tissue (not recorded which). The receptors stem from a woman aged 18-30 years with Graves' hyperthyroidism. CDR3s include the opening cysteine and the closing phenylalanine or tryptophan. Fields, in order: J gene, D gene, V gene, clone size, CDR3 protein, CDR3 DNA. The D gene is left open where the match is weak. Only part of the rows carry a size: once, few, many, or a class if the clone is expanded.

J: TRBJ2-5; D: .; V: TRBV25-1; size: .; CDR3: CASSLGRDPFF; DNA: TGTGCCAGCAGCCTGGGACGAGACCCGTTCTTC
J: TRBJ1-2; D: .; V: TRBV24-1; size: .; CDR3: CATSDAGINYGYTF; DNA: TGTGCCACCAGTGATGCAGGGATTAACTATGGCTACACCTTC
J: TRBJ1-2; D: .; V: TRBV20-1; size: few; CDR3: CSARDYRSGYTF; DNA: TGCAGTGCTAGAGATTATAGGAGCGGCTACACCTTC
J: TRBJ2-5; D: .; V: TRBV11-2; size: once; CDR3: CASSLEAGSGETQYF; DNA: TGTGCCAGCAGCTTGGAGGCAGGGTCGGGAGAGACCCAGTACTTC
J: TRBJ2-7; D: TRBD2; V: TRBV10-3; size: few; CDR3: CASLSLGSGKVEQYF; DNA: TGTGCCAGCCTGAGTTTGGGTAGCGGGAAGGTCGAGCAGTACTTC
J: TRBJ1-1; D: .; V: TRBV20-1; size: few; CDR3: CSAVDSPTAEAFF; DNA: TGCAGTGCTGTGGACAGCCCAACGGCTGAAGCTTTCTTT
J: TRBJ1-2; D: .; V: TRBV25-1; size: few; CDR3: CASSESGQGYTF; DNA: TGTGCCAGCAGTGAATCAGGACAGGGCTACACCTTC
J: TRBJ1-3; D: .; V: TRBV15; size: many; CDR3: CATSRDPADTIYF; DNA: TGTGCCACCAGCAGAGATCCGGCGGACACCATATATTTT
J: TRBJ2-5; D: .; V: TRBV7-9; size: many; CDR3: CASSLGGIGETQYF; DNA: TGTGCCAGCAGCTTGGGCGGGATAGGAGAGACCCAGTACTTC
J: TRBJ2-5; D: .; V: TRBV10-3; size: few; CDR3: CASSFLRTSQETQYF; DNA: TGTGCCAGCAGTTTCCTCAGGACATCCCAAGAGACCCAGTACTTC
J: TRBJ1-1; D: .; V: TRBV7-9; size: few; CDR3: CASSPTAGLTNTEAFF; DNA: TGTGCCAGCAGCCCCACGGCAGGGCTCACGAACACTGAAGCTTTCTTT
J: TRBJ1-2; D: TRBD1; V: TRBV5-4; size: .; CDR3: CACNRGHGYTF; DNA: TGTGCCTGCAACAGGGGGCATGGCTACACCTTC
J: TRBJ2-1; D: .; V: TRBV2; size: .; CDR3: CASSEGSGVSYNEQFF; DNA: TGTGCCAGCAGTGAAGGATCGGGTGTCTCCTACAATGAGCAGTTCTTC
J: TRBJ1-6; D: .; V: TRBV25-1; size: .; CDR3: CASSSFREGSPLHF; DNA: TGTGCCAGCAGTTCCTTTAGGGAAGGTTCACCCCTCCACTTT
J: TRBJ1-2; D: .; V: TRBV20-1; size: .; CDR3: CSAPRPAGNGYTF; DNA: TGCAGTGCTCCCAGACCGGCAGGGAATGGCTACACCTTC
J: TRBJ1-1; D: TRBD1; V: TRBV12-3/TRBV12-4; size: .; CDR3: CASRWTGATEAFF; DNA: TGTGCCAGCAGGTGGACAGGGGCCACTGAAGCTTTCTTT
J: TRBJ2-7; D: TRBD2; V: TRBV20-1; size: few; CDR3: CSAFRLAGFAEQYF; DNA: TGCAGTGCTTTCCGGCTAGCGGGGTTCGCCGAGCAGTACTTC
J: TRBJ2-6; D: .; V: TRBV2; size: many; CDR3: CAGASSGANVLTF; DNA: TGTGCCGGCGCTAGCTCTGGGGCCAACGTCCTGACTTTC
J: TRBJ1-2; D: .; V: TRBV7-2; size: .; CDR3: CASSPTRQPGYTF; DNA: TGTGCCAGCAGCCCGACCCGACAGCCAGGCTACACCTTC
J: TRBJ1-6; D: .; V: TRBV7-3; size: .; CDR3: CASSLSGTPLHF; DNA: TGTGCCAGCAGCTTAAGCGGGACACCCCTCCACTTT
J: TRBJ2-2; D: TRBD2; V: TRBV25-1; size: .; CDR3: CASSELAGGWTGELFF; DNA: TGTGCCAGCAGTGAACTAGCGGGAGGGTGGACCGGGGAGCTGTTTTTT
J: TRBJ1-2; D: TRBD1; V: TRBV7-2; size: .; CDR3: CASSQEGRGGYTF; DNA: TGTGCCAGCAGCCAAGAAGGCAGGGGGGGCTACACCTTC
J: TRBJ1-6; D: .; V: TRBV10-3; size: .; CDR3: CAISEVTGTNSPLHF; DNA: TGTGCCATCAGTGAGGTGACAGGCACTAATTCACCCCTCCACTTT
J: TRBJ2-7; D: TRBD1; V: TRBV15; size: .; CDR3: CATSSRDREREQYF; DNA: TGTGCCACCAGCAGCCGGGACAGGGAAAGGGAGCAGTACTTC
J: TRBJ1-3; D: TRBD1; V: TRBV12-3/TRBV12-4; size: .; CDR3: CASRATQGRNTIYF; DNA: TGTGCCAGCAGAGCTACACAGGGGAGGAACACCATATATTTT
J: TRBJ2-7; D: TRBD2; V: TRBV10-3; size: many; CDR3: CAISEGTSTEQYF; DNA: TGTGCCATCAGTGAGGGGACTAGCACCGAGCAGTACTTC
J: TRBJ1-2; D: .; V: TRBV10-3; size: many; CDR3: CAISESRAYGYTF; DNA: TGTGCCATCAGTGAGTCGAGAGCATATGGCTACACCTTC
J: TRBJ1-5; D: .; V: TRBV2; size: many; CDR3: CASSDDMHQPQHF; DNA: TGTGCCAGCAGTGACGACATGCATCAGCCCCAGCATTTT
J: TRBJ2-5; D: .; V: TRBV6-5; size: few; CDR3: CASRPSAQETQYF; DNA: TGTGCCAGCAGACCCTCAGCCCAAGAGACCCAGTACTTC
J: TRBJ2-2; D: TRBD2; V: TRBV9; size: .; CDR3: CASSLSGRLTGELFF; DNA: TGTGCCAGCAGTCTTAGCGGGAGATTAACCGGGGAGCTGTTTTTT
J: TRBJ1-2; D: .; V: TRBV7-2; size: .; CDR3: CASSTGRRYGYTF; DNA: TGTGCCAGCAGCACAGGGCGCCGCTATGGCTACACCTTC
J: TRBJ1-1; D: .; V: TRBV29-1; size: few; CDR3: CSALRGVTEAFF; DNA: TGCAGCGCCCTGAGGGGGGTCACTGAAGCTTTCTTT
J: TRBJ2-7; D: .; V: TRBV9; size: few; CDR3: CASSLSDSTYEQYF; DNA: TGCGCCAGCAGCTTGTCTGACAGTACCTACGAGCAGTACTTC
J: TRBJ1-5; D: TRBD1; V: TRBV2; size: many; CDR3: CASRVDRGFSNQPQHF; DNA: TGTGCCAGCAGGGTGGACAGGGGGTTTAGCAATCAGCCCCAGCATTTT
J: TRBJ2-7; D: .; V: TRBV6-4; size: .; CDR3: CASSYEAGVSYEQYF; DNA: TGTGCCAGCAGTTATGAGGCGGGTGTGTCCTACGAGCAGTACTTC
J: TRBJ1-1; D: .; V: TRBV9; size: .; CDR3: CASSVDGSNTEAFF; DNA: TGTGCCAGCAGCGTAGATGGGTCGAACACTGAAGCTTTCTTT
J: TRBJ2-3; D: .; V: TRBV25-1; size: .; CDR3: CASSRMGADTQYF; DNA: TGTGCCAGCAGTAGAATGGGAGCAGATACGCAGTATTTT
J: TRBJ2-7; D: .; V: TRBV29-1; size: .; CDR3: CSQEIAYEQYF; DNA: TGCAGCCAAGAGATCGCCTACGAGCAGTACTTC
J: TRBJ1-1; D: .; V: TRBV24-1; size: many; CDR3: CATRPGVNTEAFF; DNA: TGTGCCACCCGACCCGGGGTGAACACTGAAGCTTTCTTT
J: TRBJ1-4; D: TRBD1; V: TRBV7-9; size: .; CDR3: CASSQGTGTTNEKLFF; DNA: TGTGCCAGCAGCCAGGGGACAGGGACGACTAATGAAAAACTGTTTTTT
J: TRBJ2-6; D: .; V: TRBV19; size: .; CDR3: CASSIDLTSNNVLTF; DNA: TGTGCCAGTAGTATAGATCTTACCAGTAACAACGTCCTGACTTTC
J: TRBJ2-2; D: .; V: TRBV19; size: .; CDR3: CASHDGELFF; DNA: TGTGCCAGTCACGACGGGGAGCTGTTTTTT
J: TRBJ2-5; D: .; V: TRBV7-8; size: few; CDR3: CASSLANNRQETQYF; DNA: TGTGCCAGCAGCTTAGCGAATAACAGACAAGAGACCCAGTACTTC
J: TRBJ2-7; D: TRBD1; V: TRBV6-6; size: few; CDR3: CASSPGTGDEQYF; DNA: TGTGCCAGCAGTCCCGGGACAGGGGACGAGCAGTACTTC
J: TRBJ2-7; D: TRBD2; V: TRBV19; size: .; CDR3: CASTTSALGSYEQYF; DNA: TGTGCCAGTACCACTAGCGCATTGGGCTCCTACGAGCAGTACTTC
J: TRBJ2-3; D: .; V: TRBV2; size: .; CDR3: CASRVEGDTQYF; DNA: TGTGCCAGCAGGGTAGAGGGAGATACGCAGTATTTT
J: TRBJ1-2; D: .; V: TRBV29-1; size: .; CDR3: CSADRANYGYTF; DNA: TGCAGCGCCGACAGAGCTAACTATGGCTACACCTTC
J: TRBJ1-5; D: TRBD1; V: TRBV29-1; size: .; CDR3: CSAGTGGDGNQPQHF; DNA: TGCAGCGCTGGGACAGGGGGAGATGGCAATCAGCCCCAGCATTTT
J: TRBJ2-5; D: TRBD2; V: TRBV2; size: many; CDR3: CASSEGTSVETQYF; DNA: TGTGCCAGCAGTGAAGGGACTAGCGTTGAGACCCAGTACTTC
J: TRBJ1-1; D: .; V: TRBV24-1; size: many; CDR3: CATSDFRNTEAFF; DNA: TGTGCCACCAGTGATTTCAGGAACACTGAAGCTTTCTTT
J: TRBJ1-2; D: .; V: TRBV25-1; size: .; CDR3: CAGSLVINYGYTF; DNA: TGTGCCGGCAGCTTGGTAATTAACTATGGCTACACCTTC
J: TRBJ1-1; D: .; V: TRBV25-1; size: .; CDR3: CASSEFGAGTEAFF; DNA: TGTGCCAGCAGTGAATTTGGGGCGGGCACTGAAGCTTTCTTT
J: TRBJ2-7; D: .; V: TRBV20-1; size: .; CDR3: CSAKVGDTEQYF; DNA: TGCAGTGCTAAAGTTGGGGATACTGAGCAGTACTTC
J: TRBJ1-4; D: TRBD1; V: TRBV7-2; size: .; CDR3: CASSPTGTGRGEKLFF; DNA: TGTGCCAGCAGCCCTACCGGGACAGGGAGAGGTGAAAAACTGTTTTTT
J: TRBJ2-5; D: TRBD2; V: TRBV4-1; size: .; CDR3: CASSRREMGETQYF; DNA: TGTGCCAGCAGCCGGCGGGAGATGGGGGAGACCCAGTACTTC